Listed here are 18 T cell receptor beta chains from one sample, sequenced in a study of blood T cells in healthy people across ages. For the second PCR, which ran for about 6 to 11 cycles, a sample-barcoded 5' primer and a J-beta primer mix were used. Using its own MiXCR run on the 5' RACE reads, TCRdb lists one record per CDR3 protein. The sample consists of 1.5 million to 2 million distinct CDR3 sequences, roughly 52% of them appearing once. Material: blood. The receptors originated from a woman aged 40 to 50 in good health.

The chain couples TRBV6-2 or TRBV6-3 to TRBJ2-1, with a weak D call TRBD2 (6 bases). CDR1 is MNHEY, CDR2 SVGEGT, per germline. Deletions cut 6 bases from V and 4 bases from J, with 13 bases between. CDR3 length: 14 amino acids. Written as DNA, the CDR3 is TGTGCCAGCAGAACATACGGGACTTACAATGAGCAGTTCTTC. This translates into CASRTYGTYNEQFF.

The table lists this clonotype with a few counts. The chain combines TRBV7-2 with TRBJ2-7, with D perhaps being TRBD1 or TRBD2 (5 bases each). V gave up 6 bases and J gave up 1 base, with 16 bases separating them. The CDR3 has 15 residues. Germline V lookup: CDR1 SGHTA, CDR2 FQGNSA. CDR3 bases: TGTGCCAGCAGTTTTAATATCGGGGCATCCTACGAGCAGTACTTC. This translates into CASSFNIGASYEQYF.

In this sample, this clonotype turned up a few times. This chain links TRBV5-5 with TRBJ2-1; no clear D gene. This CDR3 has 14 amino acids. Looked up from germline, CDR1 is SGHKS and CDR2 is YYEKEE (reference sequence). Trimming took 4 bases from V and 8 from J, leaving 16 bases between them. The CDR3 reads CASSPPKGNDEQFF. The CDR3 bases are TGTGCCAGCAGCCCCCCGAAGGGCAACGATGAGCAGTTCTTC.

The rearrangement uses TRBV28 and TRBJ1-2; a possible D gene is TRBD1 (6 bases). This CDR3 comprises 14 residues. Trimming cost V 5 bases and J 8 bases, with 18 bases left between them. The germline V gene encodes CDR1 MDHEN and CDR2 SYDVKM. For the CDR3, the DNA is TGTGCCAGCAGTCCCCATGGGGGGCACAAAGGCTACACCTTC. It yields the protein CASSPHGGHKGYTF.

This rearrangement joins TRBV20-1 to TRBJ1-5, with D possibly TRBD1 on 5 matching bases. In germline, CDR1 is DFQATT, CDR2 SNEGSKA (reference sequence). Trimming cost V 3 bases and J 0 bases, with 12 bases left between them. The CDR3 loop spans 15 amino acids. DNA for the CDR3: TGCAGTGCTAGTTCTACGGGGGGTAGCAATCAGCCCCAGCATTTT. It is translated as CSASSTGGSNQPQHF.

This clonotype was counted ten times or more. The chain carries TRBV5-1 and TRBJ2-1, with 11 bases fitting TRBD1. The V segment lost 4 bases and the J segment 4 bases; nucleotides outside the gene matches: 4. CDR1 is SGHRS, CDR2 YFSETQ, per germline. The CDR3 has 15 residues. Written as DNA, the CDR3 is TGCGCCAGCAGCCCGGGACAGGGGGGGTACAATGAGCAGTTCTTC. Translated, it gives CASSPGQGGYNEQFF.

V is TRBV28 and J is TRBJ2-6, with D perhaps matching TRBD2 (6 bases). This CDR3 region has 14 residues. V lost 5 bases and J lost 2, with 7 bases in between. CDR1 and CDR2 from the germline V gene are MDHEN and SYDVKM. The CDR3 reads CASSREAGANVLTF. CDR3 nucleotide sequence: TGTGCCAGCAGTAGGGAGGCTGGGGCCAACGTCCTGACTTTC.

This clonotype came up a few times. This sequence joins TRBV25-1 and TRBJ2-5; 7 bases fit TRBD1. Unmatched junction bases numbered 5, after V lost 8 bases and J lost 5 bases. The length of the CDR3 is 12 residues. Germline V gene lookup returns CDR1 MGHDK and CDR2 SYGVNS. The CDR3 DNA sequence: TGTGCCAGCTTAGGACAGGAGGAGACCCAGTACTTC. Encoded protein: CASLGQEETQYF.

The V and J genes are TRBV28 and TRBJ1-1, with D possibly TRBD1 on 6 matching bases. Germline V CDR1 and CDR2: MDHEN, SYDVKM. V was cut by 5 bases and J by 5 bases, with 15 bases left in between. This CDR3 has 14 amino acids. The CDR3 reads CASSTSQGWTEAFF. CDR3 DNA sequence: TGTGCCAGCAGTACCTCACAGGGTTGGACTGAAGCTTTCTTT.

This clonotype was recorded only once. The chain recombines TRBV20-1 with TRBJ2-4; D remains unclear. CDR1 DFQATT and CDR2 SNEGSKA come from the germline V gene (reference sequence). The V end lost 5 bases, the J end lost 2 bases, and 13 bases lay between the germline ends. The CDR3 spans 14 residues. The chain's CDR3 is CSALSSISKNIQYF. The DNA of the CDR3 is TGCAGTGCTCTAAGTTCAATCTCCAAAAACATTCAGTACTTC.

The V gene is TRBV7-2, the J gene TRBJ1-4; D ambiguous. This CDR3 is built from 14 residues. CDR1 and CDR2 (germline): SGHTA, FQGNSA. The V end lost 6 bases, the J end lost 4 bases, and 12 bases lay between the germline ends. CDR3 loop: CASREGGINEKLFF. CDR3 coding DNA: TGTGCCAGCAGAGAGGGCGGGATTAATGAAAAACTGTTTTTT.

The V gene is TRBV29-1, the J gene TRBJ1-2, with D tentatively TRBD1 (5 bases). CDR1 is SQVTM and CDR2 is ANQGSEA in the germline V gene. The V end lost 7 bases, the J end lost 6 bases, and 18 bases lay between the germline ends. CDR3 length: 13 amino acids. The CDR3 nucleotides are TGCAGCGCCCCGCGGGGGGGAGGTCATGGCTACACCTTC. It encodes CSAPRGGGHGYTF.

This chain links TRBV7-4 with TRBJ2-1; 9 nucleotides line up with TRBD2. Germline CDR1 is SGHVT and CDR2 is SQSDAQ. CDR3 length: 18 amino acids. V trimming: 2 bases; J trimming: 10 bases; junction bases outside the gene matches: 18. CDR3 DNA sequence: TGTGCCAGCAGCTTAACCTTTCTTGCGGGAGGGCCCTTAGAGGAGCAGTTCTTC. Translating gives CASSLTFLAGGPLEEQFF.

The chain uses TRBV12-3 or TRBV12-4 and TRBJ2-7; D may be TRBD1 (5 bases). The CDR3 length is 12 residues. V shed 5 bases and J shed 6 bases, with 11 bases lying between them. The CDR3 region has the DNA TGTGCCAGCAGTCCGATAGGGGTCGAGCAGTACTTC. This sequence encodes CASSPIGVEQYF.

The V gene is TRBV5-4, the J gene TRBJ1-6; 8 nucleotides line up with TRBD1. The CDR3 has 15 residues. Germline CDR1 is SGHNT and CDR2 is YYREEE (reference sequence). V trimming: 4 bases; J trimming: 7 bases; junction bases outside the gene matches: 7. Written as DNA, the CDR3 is TGTGCCAGCAGCGCGGACAGGGCTCGCAATTCACCCCTCCACTTT. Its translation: CASSADRARNSPLHF.

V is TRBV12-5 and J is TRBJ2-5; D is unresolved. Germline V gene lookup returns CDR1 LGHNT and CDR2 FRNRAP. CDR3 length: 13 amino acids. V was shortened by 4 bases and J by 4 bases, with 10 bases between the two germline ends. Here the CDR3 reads CASGYDLGETQYF. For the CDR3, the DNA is TGTGCTAGTGGTTACGACCTAGGAGAGACCCAGTACTTC.

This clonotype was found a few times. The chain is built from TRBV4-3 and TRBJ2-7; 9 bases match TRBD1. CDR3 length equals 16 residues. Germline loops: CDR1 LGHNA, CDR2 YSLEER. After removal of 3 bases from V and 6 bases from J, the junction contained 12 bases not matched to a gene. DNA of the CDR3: TGCGCCAGCAGCCAGACTGGTGGGACAGGGTCTCGCGAGCAGTACTTC. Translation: CASSQTGGTGSREQYF.

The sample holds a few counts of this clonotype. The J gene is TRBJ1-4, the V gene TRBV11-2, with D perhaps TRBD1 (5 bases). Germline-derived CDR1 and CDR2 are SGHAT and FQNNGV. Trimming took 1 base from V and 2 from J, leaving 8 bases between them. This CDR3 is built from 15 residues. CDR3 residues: CASSLVRGTNEKLFF. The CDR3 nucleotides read TGTGCCAGCAGCTTAGTGCGGGGGACTAATGAAAAACTGTTTTTT.